This T cell receptor (beta chain) came from a study of tumor-infiltrating lymphocytes in primary liver carcinoma. With respect to this clonotype: Its antigen remains unidentified. A single base separates this from a much larger clone, so it may be a read error.

Overall study findings and caveats: Pairs comparing tumor with adjacent tissue or blood overlapped less than pairs drawn from tumor regions. Tumor top-250-clone fractions significantly exceeded those of blood (p = 0.039).

Germline V lookup: CDR1 SQVTM, CDR2 ANQGSEA. There are 13 residues in the CDR3. The source of the blood RNA was unsorted whole blood, and germline DNA was extracted as well. Peripheral blood, roughly 4.4 milliliters, was collected prior to surgery. With a constant-region primer, TCR beta cDNA was made from approximately 500 ng of total RNA. A slightly modified ARM-PCR protocol with three nested multiplex PCR rounds produced these TCR beta libraries. The first two PCR rounds, approximately 11 cycles each, used TRBV1-TRBV30 forward primers and a C-beta reverse primer. One entry per CDR3 protein, called by TCRdb with MiXCR from the multiplex PCR reads. The repertoire holds approximately 300,000 distinct CDR3 sequences, with 65% as singletons.

The sample consisted of peripheral blood. This clonotype was obtained from a man aged 35-49 years with primary liver carcinoma and hepatitis B virus infection. The chain employs TRBV29-1 and TRBJ1-1; the D is unclear. CDR3 bases: TGCAGCATTGATCCGCCAGGTTTCACTGAAGCTTTCTTT. It codes for CSIDPPGFTEAFF.